One T cell receptor (beta chain) is described in this entry. The sample is drawn from a study of T cell changes during pregnancy in multiple sclerosis. Trimming removed 5 bases from V and 4 bases from J, with 14 bases in between. Germline-derived CDR1 and CDR2 are SQVTM and ANQGSEA. The CDR3 is 13 residues long. Some clones are missing from TCRdb's copy, which holds only in-frame ones; the method was immunoSEQ multiplex PCR. This table holds about 58,000 clones, roughly 93% found once. The sequencing used CD8+ T cells from peripheral blood mononuclear cells, collected in the second trimester of pregnancy. The receptor's source is a female donor with multiple sclerosis, enrolled in a pregnancy study. The rearrangement joins TRBV29-1 to TRBJ1-2; D may be TRBD1 (5 bases). The CDR3 DNA sequence: TGCAGCGTTAACGGGGGGACGGTCTATGGCTACACCTTC. Protein: CSVNGGTVYGYTF.